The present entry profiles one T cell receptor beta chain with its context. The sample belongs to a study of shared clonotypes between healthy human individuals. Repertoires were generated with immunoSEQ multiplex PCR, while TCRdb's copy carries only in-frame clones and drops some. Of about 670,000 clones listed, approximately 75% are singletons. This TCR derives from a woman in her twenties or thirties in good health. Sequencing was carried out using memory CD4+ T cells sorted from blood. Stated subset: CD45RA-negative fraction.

CDR3 sequence: CASSPNRGQGQPQHF. The CDR3, as DNA: TGTGCCAGCAGCCCAAACCGGGGGCAGGGTCAGCCCCAGCATTTT. The chain combines TRBV11-2 with TRBJ1-5, with a weak D call TRBD1 (6 bases). V shed 5 bases and J shed 6 bases, with 17 bases lying between them. The CDR3 has 15 amino acids. Germline V gene sequence: CDR1 SGHAT, CDR2 FQNNGV.